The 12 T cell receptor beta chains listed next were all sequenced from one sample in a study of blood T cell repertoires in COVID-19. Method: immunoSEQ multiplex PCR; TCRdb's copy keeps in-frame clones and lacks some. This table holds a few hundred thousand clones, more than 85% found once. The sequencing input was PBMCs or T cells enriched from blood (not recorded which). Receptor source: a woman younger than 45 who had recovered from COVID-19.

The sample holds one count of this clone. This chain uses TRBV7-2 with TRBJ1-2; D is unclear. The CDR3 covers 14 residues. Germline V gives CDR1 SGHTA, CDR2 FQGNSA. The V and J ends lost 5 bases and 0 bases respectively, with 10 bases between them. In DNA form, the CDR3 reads TGTGCCAGCAGCCAAAACCCAGCTAACTATGGCTACACCTTC. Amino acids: CASSQNPANYGYTF.

CDR3 residues: CASSFFLTGTGKVQPQHF. The CDR3 region has the DNA TGTGCCAGCAGTTTTTTCCTGACCGGGACAGGGAAGGTTCAGCCCCAGCATTTT. The gene calls are TRBV28 and TRBJ1-5; TRBD1 aligns across 9 bases. V lost 3 bases and J lost 6; bases outside the gene matches: 15. The CDR3 has 18 residues. Per germline, CDR1 MDHEN and CDR2 SYDVKM.

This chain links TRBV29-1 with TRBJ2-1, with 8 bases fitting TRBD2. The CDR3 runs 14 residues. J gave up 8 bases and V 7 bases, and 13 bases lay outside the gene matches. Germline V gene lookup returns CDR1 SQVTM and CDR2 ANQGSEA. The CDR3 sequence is CSARHPGLAYEQFF. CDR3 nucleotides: TGCAGCGCACGACACCCCGGACTAGCCTATGAGCAGTTCTTC.

CDR3 in amino acids: CASQTRDRLNTEAFF. The CDR3 nucleotides read TGTGCCAGCCAAACCCGGGACAGGTTGAACACTGAAGCTTTCTTT. The chain employs TRBV7-9 and TRBJ1-1, with 8 nucleotides matching TRBD1. CDR3 size: 15 residues. The junction had 8 bases not matched to a gene; V was cut back by 8 bases and J by 0 bases. Looked up from germline, CDR1 is SEHNR and CDR2 is FQNEAQ (reference sequence). Together with reference TRBV7-9 and TRBJ1-1, the CDR3 gives the full variable domain: DTGVSQNPRHKITKRGQNVTFRCDPISEHNRLYWYRQTLGQGPEFLTYFQNEAQLEKSRLLSDRFSAERPKGSFSTLEIQRTEQGDSAMYLCASQTRDRLNTEAFFGQGTRLTVV.

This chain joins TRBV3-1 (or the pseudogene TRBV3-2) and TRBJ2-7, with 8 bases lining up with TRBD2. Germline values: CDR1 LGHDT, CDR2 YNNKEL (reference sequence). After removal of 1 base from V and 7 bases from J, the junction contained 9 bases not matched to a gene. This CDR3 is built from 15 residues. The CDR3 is CASSQAGGPDWEQYF. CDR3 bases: TGTGCCAGCAGCCAAGCGGGAGGGCCGGATTGGGAGCAGTACTTC.

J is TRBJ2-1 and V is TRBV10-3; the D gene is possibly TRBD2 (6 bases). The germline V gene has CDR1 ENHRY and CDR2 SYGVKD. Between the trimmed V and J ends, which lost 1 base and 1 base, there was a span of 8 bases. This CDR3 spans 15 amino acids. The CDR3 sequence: CAISEWTNSYNEQFF. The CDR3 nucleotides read TGTGCCATCAGTGAGTGGACTAATTCCTACAATGAGCAGTTCTTC.

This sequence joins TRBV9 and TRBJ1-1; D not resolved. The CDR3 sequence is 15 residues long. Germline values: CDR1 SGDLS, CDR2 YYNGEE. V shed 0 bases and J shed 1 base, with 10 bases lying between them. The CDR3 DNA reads TGTGCCAGCAGCGTAGATGCACTGAAGAACACTGAAGCTTTCTTT. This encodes CASSVDALKNTEAFF.

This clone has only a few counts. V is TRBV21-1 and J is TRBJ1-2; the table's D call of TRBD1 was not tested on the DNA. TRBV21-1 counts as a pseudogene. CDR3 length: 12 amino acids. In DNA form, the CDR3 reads TGTGCCAGCAGCGACAGGGGAAGTGGCTACACCTTC. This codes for CASSDRGSGYTF.

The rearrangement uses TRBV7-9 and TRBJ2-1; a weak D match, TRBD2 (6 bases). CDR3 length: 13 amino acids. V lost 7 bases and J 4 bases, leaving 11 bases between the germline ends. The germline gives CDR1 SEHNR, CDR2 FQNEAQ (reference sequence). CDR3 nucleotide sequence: TGTGCCAGCACAGGGACTGGATACAATGAGCAGTTCTTC. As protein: CASTGTGYNEQFF.

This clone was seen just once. The CDR3 region is CASSQALFQRGAKDTQYF. CDR3 nucleotide sequence: TGCGCCAGCAGCCAAGCTTTGTTTCAGCGGGGGGCCAAGGATACGCAGTATTTT. The chain has TRBV4-3 and TRBJ2-3; 9 nucleotides match TRBD2. The V and J ends lost 1 base and 6 bases, in that order; junction bases with no gene match: 14. The CDR3 is 18 residues long. Germline-derived CDR1 and CDR2 are LGHNA and YSLEER.

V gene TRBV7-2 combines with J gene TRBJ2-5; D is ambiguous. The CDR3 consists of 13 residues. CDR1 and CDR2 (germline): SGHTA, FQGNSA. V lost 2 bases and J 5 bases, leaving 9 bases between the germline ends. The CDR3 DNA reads TGTGCCAGCAGCTTAATGTTCTCCGAGACCCAGTACTTC. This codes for CASSLMFSETQYF.

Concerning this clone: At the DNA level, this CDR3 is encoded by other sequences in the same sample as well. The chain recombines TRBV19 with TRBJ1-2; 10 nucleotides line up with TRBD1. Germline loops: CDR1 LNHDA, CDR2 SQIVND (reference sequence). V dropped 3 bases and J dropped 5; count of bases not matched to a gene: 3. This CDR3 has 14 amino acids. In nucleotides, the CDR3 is TGTGCCAGTAGTATCGGGACAGGGGATTATGGCTACACCTTC. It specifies CASSIGTGDYGYTF.